One sample yielded the 31 T cell receptor beta chains listed below, sequenced in a study of Ad26.COV2.S vaccination and SARS-CoV-2 variants. TCRdb's table, derived via immunoSEQ multiplex PCR, lists solely in-frame clones and lacks some. The table records hundreds of thousands of clones, 70% to 90% of them present only once. The sample's treatment: some 19 received Ad26.COV2.S at low or high dose, single or two shots; a few received placebo; per-sample allocation not given. Sampling occurred on day 63 after the first vaccine or placebo injection. This specimen consisted of peripheral blood, obtained in a trial of Ad26.COV2.S vaccine versus placebo. These receptors all come from a person between 18 and 65 years old who received the Ad26.COV2.S COVID-19 vaccine or a placebo.

This clone was picked up one time. The rearrangement joins TRBV6-1 to TRBJ2-3, with a weak D call TRBD1 (5 bases). The V and J ends lost 2 bases and 5 bases respectively, with 8 bases between them. The CDR3 is 13 residues long. Germline-derived CDR1 and CDR2 are MNHNS and SASEGT. CDR3 amino acids: CASSEWGGDTQYF. The CDR3 nucleotides are TGTGCCAGCAGTGAATGGGGCGGAGATACGCAGTATTTT.

This chain connects TRBV3-1 (or the pseudogene TRBV3-2) to TRBJ1-2, with 9 positions matching TRBD1. The CDR3 is 17 residues long. V shed 1 base, J shed 3 bases, and the junction held 9 bases outside the gene matches. Germline V CDR1 and CDR2: LGHDT, YNNKEL (reference sequence). The CDR3 reads CASSQAPRDRVDYGYTF. The CDR3 DNA reads TGTGCCAGCAGCCAAGCCCCGAGGGACAGGGTTGACTATGGCTACACCTTC.

V is TRBV4-2 and J is TRBJ1-1; D is ambiguous. The germline gives CDR1 LGHNA, CDR2 YNFKEQ. The CDR3 extends over 16 amino acids. The germline V and J ends were trimmed by 3 bases and 1 base, with 15 bases remaining between them. The CDR3 bases are TGTGCCAGCAGCCACCCCAGGCCCGGAGAGAACACTGAAGCTTTCTTT. As protein: CASSHPRPGENTEAFF.

V is TRBV5-4 and J is TRBJ2-2, with TRBD2 identical over 7 bases. The trim removed 4 bases at V and 4 bases at J, leaving 7 bases unmatched. The CDR3 is made up of 15 amino acids. CDR1 is SGHNT, CDR2 YYREEE, per germline (reference sequence). This CDR3 reads CASSRGGPGTGELFF. CDR3 nucleotides: TGTGCCAGCAGCCGGGGAGGGCCGGGCACCGGGGAGCTGTTTTTT.

The gene calls are TRBV6-6 and TRBJ1-5; TRBD1 might be the D (5 bases). In germline, CDR1 is MNHNY, CDR2 SVGAGI (reference sequence). The CDR3 sequence is 15 residues long. The V gene lost 5 bases and the J gene lost 6 bases, with 17 bases spanning the gap. The CDR3: CASSGTARGSQPQHF. CDR3 coding DNA: TGTGCCAGCAGTGGAACGGCAAGGGGTAGTCAGCCCCAGCATTTT.

The chain combines TRBV7-2 with TRBJ1-2; D unclear. Trimming removed 5 bases from V and 5 bases from J, with 21 bases in between. The CDR3 runs to 16 residues. CDR1 and CDR2 (germline): SGHTA, FQGNSA. This CDR3 is CASSRPEGSTYYGYTF. The CDR3 DNA follows: TGTGCCAGCAGCAGACCCGAGGGCAGTACATATTATGGCTACACCTTC.

The rearrangement uses TRBV9 and TRBJ2-2; D gene ambiguous. Germline V CDR1 and CDR2: SGDLS, YYNGEE. Trimming took 4 bases from V and 5 from J, leaving 6 bases between them. The length of the CDR3 is 12 residues. Written as DNA, the CDR3 is TGTGCCAGCAGCTTGACTACCGGGGAGCTGTTTTTT. It is translated as CASSLTTGELFF.

The V gene is TRBV6-5, the J gene TRBJ2-7; D perhaps matches TRBD1 (5 bases). CDR3 length equals 15 residues. Germline V gives CDR1 MNHEY, CDR2 SVGAGI. With 7 bases removed from V and 0 bases from J, the gap between germline ends came to 16 bases. The CDR3 region is CASKDRGRGSYEQYF. In DNA form, the CDR3 reads TGTGCCAGCAAAGATAGGGGAAGGGGCTCCTACGAGCAGTACTTC.

V is TRBV13 and J is TRBJ2-1; 7 bases map to TRBD2. Germline-derived CDR1 and CDR2 are PRHDT and FYEKMQ (reference sequence). V was clipped by 4 bases and J by 0 bases; unmatched bases: 3. The length of the CDR3 is 15 residues. CDR3 amino acids: CASSSSSGSYNEQFF. Here the CDR3 DNA reads TGTGCCAGCAGCTCTTCTAGCGGCTCCTACAATGAGCAGTTCTTC.

The rearrangement links TRBV29-1 to TRBJ2-7; tentatively, D is TRBD1 (6 bases). CDR3 length: 14 amino acids. CDR1 SQVTM and CDR2 ANQGSEA come from the germline V gene. The V gene lost 7 bases and the J gene lost 3 bases, with 19 bases spanning the gap. DNA of the CDR3: TGCAGCGCCCTCCGGGCCCAGGGGTTCTACGAGCAGTACTTC. Translating gives CSALRAQGFYEQYF.

Points on this clone: Other DNA sequences in the same sample also yield this CDR3. This chain joins TRBV7-9 and TRBJ2-5, with no clear D. Per germline, CDR1 SEHNR and CDR2 FQNEAQ (reference sequence). Trimming pared 5 bases from V and 1 base from J, leaving 8 bases between. The CDR3 totals 13 residues. The CDR3 DNA is TGTGCCAGCAGCCTCTTGGCCCAAGAGACCCAGTACTTC. Encoded protein: CASSLLAQETQYF.

In DNA, the CDR3 is TGTGCCAGCAGTTTTCCTTATCAGCCCCAGCATTTT. Its translation: CASSFPYQPQHF. The rearrangement links TRBV6-9 to TRBJ1-5; D remains ambiguous. Trimming took 4 bases from V and 5 from J, leaving 6 bases between them. The germline CDR1 and CDR2 sequences are MNHGY and SVAAGI. The CDR3 totals 12 residues.

This chain links TRBV6-5 with TRBJ1-1; 7 bases fit TRBD1. Germline V gene data show CDR1 as MNHEY and CDR2 as SVGAGI. Trimming at V came to 6 bases and at J to 5 bases, leaving 6 bases not matched to a gene. This CDR3 contains 13 residues. CDR3 coding DNA: TGTGCCAGCAGCCGGGACAGTCAGACTGAAGCTTTCTTT. It codes for CASSRDSQTEAFF.

The rearrangement uses TRBV6-5 and TRBJ1-5, with TRBD1 as a possible D gene (5 bases). The V gene's germline CDR1 is MNHEY and CDR2 SVGAGI. V lost 10 bases and J lost 1, with 17 bases in between. The CDR3 has 15 amino acids. CDR3 sequence: CATQTGSGSNQPQHF. CDR3 nucleotides: TGTGCCACCCAAACAGGATCGGGGAGCAATCAGCCCCAGCATTTT.

This chain uses TRBV5-4 with TRBJ1-2; TRBD1 might be the D (6 bases). The CDR3 extends over 16 amino acids. V was trimmed by 0 bases and J by 0 bases, leaving 12 bases between them. CDR1 is SGHNT and CDR2 is YYREEE in the germline V gene (reference sequence). CDR3 in DNA: TGTGCCAGCAGCTTGGTAGAGGGGGTAGCTAACTATGGCTACACCTTC. It is translated as CASSLVEGVANYGYTF.

The chain has TRBV5-1 and TRBJ2-7; 10 bases line up with TRBD2. The germline V gene encodes CDR1 SGHRS and CDR2 YFSETQ. V was pared by 2 bases and J by 4 bases, with 3 bases of the junction left unmatched. The CDR3 runs to 14 residues. The CDR3 DNA reads TGCGCCAGCAGCTTTACTAGCGGGGAGTACGAGCAGTACTTC. Protein product: CASSFTSGEYEQYF.

This chain joins TRBV9 and TRBJ2-7; tentatively, D is TRBD1 or TRBD2 (5 bases each). The germline CDR1 and CDR2 sequences are SGDLS and YYNGEE. The CDR3 loop spans 15 amino acids. The V end was cut by 0 bases, the J end by 0 bases, with 10 bases between. CDR3 residues: CASSVGPGSSYEQYF. DNA of the CDR3: TGTGCCAGCAGCGTAGGTCCAGGGAGCTCCTACGAGCAGTACTTC.

The gene calls are TRBV7-9 and TRBJ1-2; 8 bases agree with TRBD1. Trimming cost V 3 bases and J 4 bases; bases outside gene matches: 10. Germline CDR1 and CDR2: SEHNR and FQNEAQ (reference sequence). The CDR3 runs 16 residues. This CDR3 is CASSFSLGTGFYGYTF. CDR3 nucleotides: TGTGCCAGCAGCTTTAGCCTCGGGACAGGCTTCTATGGCTACACCTTC.

The chain's CDR3 is CASRPTGTNYGYTF. The CDR3 DNA sequence: TGTGCCAGTCGCCCGACAGGCACTAACTATGGCTACACCTTC. The rearrangement uses TRBV19 and TRBJ1-2; possibly TRBD1 for D (6 bases). CDR1 is LNHDA and CDR2 is SQIVND in the germline V gene (reference sequence). The CDR3 spans 14 residues. Trimming left V 8 bases short and J 0 bases short, with 13 bases between.

This sequence joins TRBV3-1 (or the pseudogene TRBV3-2) and TRBJ1-2; perhaps TRBD1 as D (6 bases). The CDR3 length is 15 residues. Germline assignment: CDR1 LGHDT and CDR2 YNNKEL (reference sequence). The germline V and J ends were trimmed by 6 bases and 3 bases, with 17 bases remaining between them. In DNA form, the CDR3 reads TGTGCCAGCAGGCCTACCCTGGGGGCGGACTATGGCTACACCTTC. Its protein product is CASRPTLGADYGYTF.

V usage is TRBV6-6 and J usage is TRBJ1-5, with a tentative D call TRBD1 (6 bases). CDR1 MNHNY and CDR2 SVGAGI come from the germline V gene (reference sequence). Deletions cut 6 bases from V and 3 bases from J, with 15 bases between. CDR3 length: 15 amino acids. CDR3 nucleotides: TGTGCCAGCAGCTTGGACAGCTCGTTCAATCAGCCCCAGCATTTT. Its translation: CASSLDSSFNQPQHF.

The rearrangement uses TRBV11-2 and TRBJ1-4; no firm D call. This CDR3 is 17 amino acids long. V was shortened by 1 base and J by 5 bases, with 17 bases between the two germline ends. Germline CDR1 reads SGHAT; CDR2 reads FQNNGV. The DNA for the CDR3 is TGTGCCAGCAGCTTAGCCCTTGTTAGGCAGTGGAATGAAAAACTGTTTTTT. It encodes CASSLALVRQWNEKLFF.

The CDR3 DNA is TGCAGTGCTAGTGGACAGTGGAACACCGGGGAGCTGTTTTTT. Translating it yields CSASGQWNTGELFF. The J gene is TRBJ2-2, the V gene TRBV20-1; maybe TRBD1 (6 bases). This CDR3 region has 14 residues. The V end lost 3 bases, the J end lost 1 base, and 9 bases lay between the germline ends. CDR1 DFQATT and CDR2 SNEGSKA come from the germline V gene (reference sequence).

The genes are TRBV7-3 and TRBJ2-2; a weak D match, TRBD2 (7 bases). Trimming took off 0 bases at V and 2 bases at J, with 10 bases between the two ends. The CDR3 has 16 amino acids. The germline gives CDR1 SGHTA, CDR2 FQGTGA. CDR3 nucleotides: TGTGCCAGCAGCTTAACCGGGGGGCTTAACACCGGGGAGCTGTTTTTT. Amino acids: CASSLTGGLNTGELFF. The full variable domain, rest sourced from reference TRBV7-3 and TRBJ2-2, is GAGVSQTPSNKVTEKGKYVELRCDPISGHTALYWYRQSLGQGPEFLIYFQGTGAADDSGLPNDRFFAVRPEGSVSTLKIQRTERGDSAVYLCASSLTGGLNTGELFFGEGSRLTVL.

This chain uses TRBV7-8 with TRBJ1-2; tentatively, D is TRBD1 (5 bases). This CDR3 has 13 residues. Germline V gene sequence: CDR1 SGHVS, CDR2 FQNEAQ. With 5 bases removed from V and 2 bases from J, the gap between germline ends came to 9 bases. CDR3 bases: TGTGCCAGCAGCCCGACAGCAAACTATGGCTACACCTTC. This gives the protein CASSPTANYGYTF.

This chain links TRBV21-1 with TRBJ1-1; the DNA was not compared with TRBD1, the D call given in the table. TRBV21-1 has pseudogene status. CDR3 length equals 17 residues. The CDR3 DNA sequence: TGTGCCAGCAGCATCGTGACAGCACCCTATTCGAACACTGAAGCTTTCTTT. This codes for CASSIVTAPYSNTEAFF.

V and J are TRBV24-1 and TRBJ2-1; D call uncertain. Trimming stripped 5 bases from V and 5 bases from J, with 18 bases between. This CDR3 is built from 16 residues. Germline loops: CDR1 KGHDR, CDR2 SFDVKD. This CDR3 reads CATSAPGNRPDNEQFF. CDR3 sequence (DNA): TGTGCCACCAGTGCCCCTGGGAACCGGCCGGACAATGAGCAGTTCTTC.

This rearrangement joins TRBV15 to TRBJ2-7; TRBD2 matches 8 bases. Germline CDR1 reads LNHNV; CDR2 reads YYDKDF (reference sequence). J was trimmed by 5 bases and V by 3 bases; bases with no gene match: 9. The CDR3 spans 15 residues. This chain's CDR3 is CATSSARLARDEQYF. The CDR3 nucleotides are TGTGCCACCAGCAGCGCAAGACTAGCGCGGGACGAGCAGTACTTC.

A word on this clone: Other DNA sequences from this sample encode an identical CDR3 as well. The rearrangement uses TRBV27 and TRBJ1-4, with a tentative D call TRBD1 (5 bases). CDR1 and CDR2 (germline): MNHEY, SMNVEV (reference sequence). The CDR3 runs 14 residues. V was clipped by 6 bases and J by 0 bases, with 8 bases between them. The CDR3 sequence is CASRGGATNEKLFF. The CDR3 DNA is TGTGCCAGCAGGGGGGGTGCAACTAATGAAAAACTGTTTTTT.

The chain is built from TRBV30 and TRBJ1-2, with D unclear. Germline CDR1 is GTSNPN and CDR2 is SVGIG (reference sequence). V lost 5 bases and J 3 bases, leaving 19 bases between the germline ends. The CDR3 is 15 residues long. CDR3 amino acids: CAWAGPGRTDYGYTF. In nucleotides, the CDR3 is TGTGCCTGGGCCGGCCCGGGCCGGACTGACTATGGCTACACCTTC.

The V and J genes are TRBV9 and TRBJ2-2; D unclear. CDR3 length: 16 residues. Germline V CDR1 and CDR2: SGDLS, YYNGEE. V lost 4 bases and J 0 bases, leaving 13 bases between the germline ends. CDR3: CASSSGYPSNTGELFF. The CDR3 DNA reads TGTGCCAGCAGCTCTGGGTACCCCTCGAACACCGGGGAGCTGTTTTTT. Complete variable domain (other parts from reference TRBV9 and TRBJ2-2): DSGVTQTPKHLITATGQRVTLRCSPRSGDLSVYWYQQSLDQGLQFLIQYYNGEERAKGNILERFSAQQFPDLHSELNLSSLELGDSALYFCASSSGYPSNTGELFFGEGSRLTVL.